These T cell receptor beta chains were read from a single sample in a study of cytomegalovirus exposure and HLA in healthy donors. Produced via immunoSEQ multiplex PCR; TCRdb's table is partial and in-frame only. The table lists 150,000 or so clones, 81% of them singletons. The sequenced sample was PBMCs. Receptors originate from a woman under 30 in good health and CMV-seropositive. Both conserved end residues are part of each CDR3. Fields, in order: CDR3 protein, CDR3 length, J gene, V gene.

cdr3_aa: CASSLDQGYQPQHF
cdr3_length: 14
j_call: TRBJ1-5
v_call: TRBV7-9

cdr3_aa: CASRTSQGSQPDTQYF
cdr3_length: 16
j_call: TRBJ2-3
v_call: TRBV7-9

cdr3_aa: CASSTGTARTEAFF
cdr3_length: 14
j_call: TRBJ1-1
v_call: TRBV2

cdr3_aa: CASSPTPRTGIGYTF
cdr3_length: 15
j_call: TRBJ1-2
v_call: TRBV27

cdr3_aa: CASSSLPLRLAWHEQYF
cdr3_length: 17
j_call: TRBJ2-7
v_call: TRBV7-2

cdr3_aa: CASSVGGLEGGEQFF
cdr3_length: 15
j_call: TRBJ2-1
v_call: TRBV9

cdr3_aa: CASRRDRDTGELFF
cdr3_length: 14
j_call: TRBJ2-2
v_call: TRBV2

cdr3_aa: CASRTPLQGSPYYEQYF
cdr3_length: 17
j_call: TRBJ2-7
v_call: TRBV28

cdr3_aa: CASRLPRVYGYTF
cdr3_length: 13
j_call: TRBJ1-2
v_call: TRBV12-2

cdr3_aa: CASSLVTGGWYEQYF
cdr3_length: 15
j_call: TRBJ2-7
v_call: TRBV5-1

cdr3_aa: CASSLRASGTGGPYEQYF
cdr3_length: 18
j_call: TRBJ2-7
v_call: TRBV9

cdr3_aa: CASSSWDINEQFF
cdr3_length: 13
j_call: TRBJ2-1
v_call: TRBV7-9

cdr3_aa: CASSQDLRSGNQPQHF
cdr3_length: 16
j_call: TRBJ1-5
v_call: TRBV4-2

cdr3_aa: CASSVSGTYNEQFF
cdr3_length: 14
j_call: TRBJ2-1
v_call: TRBV7-9

cdr3_aa: CASSDLMQGAGEQYF
cdr3_length: 15
j_call: TRBJ2-7
v_call: TRBV25-1

cdr3_aa: CASSPSGQETQYF
cdr3_length: 13
j_call: TRBJ2-5
v_call: TRBV7-6

cdr3_aa: CAIGQGYEQYF
cdr3_length: 11
j_call: TRBJ2-7
v_call: TRBV10-3

cdr3_aa: CASSQQTGGATNEQFF
cdr3_length: 16
j_call: TRBJ2-1
v_call: TRBV4-2

cdr3_aa: CASSKTSYNEQFF
cdr3_length: 13
j_call: TRBJ2-1
v_call: TRBV14

cdr3_aa: CASSFMVTSTDTQYF
cdr3_length: 15
j_call: TRBJ2-3
v_call: TRBV7-8

cdr3_aa: CASSLRAGGELFF
cdr3_length: 13
j_call: TRBJ2-2
v_call: TRBV10-1

cdr3_aa: CASAPQGGNYEQYF
cdr3_length: 14
j_call: TRBJ2-7
v_call: TRBV6-5

cdr3_aa: CASSPLSESTEAFF
cdr3_length: 14
j_call: TRBJ1-1
v_call: TRBV18

cdr3_aa: CASSSPIQEANYGYTF
cdr3_length: 16
j_call: TRBJ1-2
v_call: TRBV9

cdr3_aa: CASSWTGFNEKLFF
cdr3_length: 14
j_call: TRBJ1-4
v_call: TRBV11-2

cdr3_aa: CASRALASSYEQYF
cdr3_length: 14
j_call: TRBJ2-7
v_call: TRBV6-5

cdr3_aa: CASSPTGRGKTQYF
cdr3_length: 14
j_call: TRBJ2-5
v_call: TRBV19

cdr3_aa: CASSLGQQPGNTIYF
cdr3_length: 15
j_call: TRBJ1-3
v_call: TRBV27

cdr3_aa: CASSPYSGTEWGGYTF
cdr3_length: 16
j_call: TRBJ1-2
v_call: TRBV27